The subject of this entry is one TCR beta chain. Its antigen is currently unknown. This sample is drawn from a study of monozygotic twins with inflammatory bowel disease. General study findings and limits: For IBD patients, clonotypes shared with others were fewer than for healthy twins, especially with disease activity.

CDR3 length: 14 residues. CDR1 and CDR2 from the germline V gene are LNHNV and YYDKDF (reference sequence). From the 5' RACE reads, TCRdb lists one entry per CDR3 protein and no DNA. Recorded here are 95,000 to 110,000 distinct CDR3 sequences; the top ten clones represent roughly 1.8%. The receptor's source is a human donor with ulcerative colitis or Crohn's disease, or a healthy co-twin of an affected twin (not recorded which). Sequenced sample: blood. The chain is built from TRBV15 and TRBJ1-2; the D gene TCRdb calls, TRBD1, cannot be checked with no DNA. The CDR3 loop reads CATSRVDATVGYTF. The full variable domain, with the rest looked up from reference TRBV15 and TRBJ1-2, is DAMVIQNPRYQVTQFGKPVTLSCSQTLNHNVMYWYQQKSSQAPKLLFHYYDKDFNNEADTPDNFQSRRPNTSFCFLDIRSPGLGDTAMYLCATSRVDATVGYTFGSGTRLTVV.